The rows below give T cell receptor beta chains drawn from one sample of a study of post-analysis software for immune sequencing data. MiXCR, run by TCRdb on the PCR reads, gives a single entry per CDR3 protein. The table shows about 820,000 distinct CDR3 sequences, with approximately 50% occurring only once. The sample consisted of blood. The receptors shown here come from a girl aged 5 to 17 with multiple sclerosis. CDR3s include the opening cysteine and the closing phenylalanine or tryptophan. A D gene is named only where the DNA matches it firmly. Some rows mark clone size as missing; the rest say once, few, many or name a class of expanded clone.

>16|TRBJ2-7|NA|TRBV20-1|NA
CSARDTRSVSPYEQYF
TGCAGTGCTAGAGACACGAGGTCCGTCAGTCCCTACGAGCAGTACTTC
>14|TRBJ1-5|NA|TRBV7-2|NA
CASSPDGGNQPQHF
TGTGCCAGCAGCCCCGATGGCGGCAATCAGCCCCAGCATTTT
>14|TRBJ1-1|NA|TRBV5-1|NA
CASSTRGGDTEAFF
TGCGCCAGCAGCACCAGGGGTGGCGACACTGAAGCTTTCTTT
>13|TRBJ1-6|NA|TRBV5-1|TRBD1
CASSQGAESPLHF
TGCGCCAGCAGCCAGGGGGCAGAATCACCCCTCCACTTT
>12|TRBJ2-3|NA|TRBV3-1|NA
CASSRMGNTQYF
TGTGCCAGCAGTAGGATGGGTAATACGCAGTATTTT
>15|TRBJ2-3|NA|TRBV20-1|TRBD1
CSARRPQGAPDTQYF
TGCAGTGCTAGACGGCCACAGGGGGCTCCAGATACGCAGTATTTT
>17|TRBJ2-5|few|TRBV4-2|TRBD2
CASSQGPSGSGEETQYF
TGTGCCAGCAGCCAAGGTCCTAGCGGGAGTGGCGAAGAGACCCAGTACTTC
>14|TRBJ2-7|NA|TRBV13|TRBD1
CASNIGTGHYEQYF
TGTGCCAGCAATATCGGGACAGGCCACTACGAGCAGTACTTC
>14|TRBJ2-4|NA|TRBV27|NA
CASSLRAHKNIQYF
TGTGCCAGCAGTTTAAGGGCCCACAAAAACATTCAGTACTTC
>15|TRBJ1-1|NA|TRBV29-1|NA
CSVDRFRGWDTEAFF
TGCAGCGTTGACCGATTCAGGGGCTGGGACACTGAAGCTTTCTTT
>13|TRBJ2-1|once|TRBV6-2/TRBV6-3|NA
CASTPQGRAEQFF
TGTGCCAGCACCCCACAGGGTAGGGCTGAGCAGTTCTTC
>18|TRBJ2-1|NA|TRBV6-5|NA
CASSYAIPGASSYNEQFF
TGTGCCAGCAGTTACGCTATTCCAGGGGCTAGCTCCTACAATGAGCAGTTCTTC
>16|TRBJ2-5|NA|TRBV20-1|TRBD2
CSARRSGGAFGKTQYF
TGCAGTGCTAGACGTAGCGGGGGGGCCTTTGGAAAGACCCAGTACTTC
>15|TRBJ1-1|NA|TRBV7-3|TRBD1
CASSLLGTGNTEAFF
TGTGCCAGCAGCTTACTAGGGACAGGGAACACTGAAGCTTTCTTT
>16|TRBJ2-5|once|TRBV13|NA
CASSFPLAYRGETQYF
TGTGCCAGCAGCTTCCCCCTGGCTTACCGCGGGGAGACCCAGTACTTC
>16|TRBJ2-7|NA|TRBV10-3|NA
CAISEFFPDPTGEQYF
TGTGCCATCAGTGAGTTCTTCCCTGACCCTACGGGAGAGCAGTACTTC
>14|TRBJ2-7|NA|TRBV2|TRBD1
CASSAAGGTYEQYF
TGTGCCAGCAGTGCTGCAGGGGGAACCTACGAGCAGTACTTC
>15|TRBJ2-7|NA|TRBV20-1|NA
CSASSLEGSGDEQYF
TGCAGTGCTAGTTCATTGGAGGGAAGCGGCGACGAGCAGTACTTC
>12|TRBJ2-7|few|TRBV3-1|NA
CASSQWTYEQYF
TGTGCCAGCAGCCAATGGACCTACGAGCAGTACTTC
>18|TRBJ2-1|NA|TRBV3-1|TRBD2
CASSQEIVRGGGYNEQFF
TGTGCCAGCAGCCAAGAAATTGTGCGGGGGGGCGGTTACAATGAGCAGTTCTTC
>15|TRBJ2-1|NA|TRBV5-6|NA
CASKLRTTRPNEQFF
TGTGCCAGCAAGCTTCGGACGACCCGCCCTAATGAGCAGTTCTTC
>16|TRBJ1-6|NA|TRBV5-1|NA
CASSFGGISDGSPLHF
TGCGCCAGCAGCTTCGGCGGGATCTCTGACGGTTCACCCCTCCACTTT
>17|TRBJ2-6|NA|TRBV5-8|TRBD1
CASSLFRDSSGANVLTF
TGTGCCAGCAGCTTGTTCCGGGACAGCTCTGGGGCCAACGTCCTGACTTTC
>13|TRBJ1-2|NA|TRBV10-3|NA
CAISLQDYYGYTF
TGTGCCATCAGTTTACAGGATTACTATGGCTACACCTTC
>16|TRBJ2-7|NA|TRBV6-1|TRBD1
CASSEVSRGRPYEQYF
TGTGCCAGCAGTGAAGTGTCCAGGGGGCGCCCGTACGAGCAGTACTTC
>12|TRBJ2-5|NA|TRBV28|NA
CASLALGETQYF
TGTGCCAGCCTCGCCCTAGGCGAGACCCAGTACTTC
>17|TRBJ2-1|NA|TRBV5-6|TRBD2
CASSLVRDSGGAGEQFF
TGTGCCAGCAGCTTGGTTCGGGATAGCGGGGGGGCCGGTGAGCAGTTCTTC
>14|TRBJ2-5|NA|TRBV25-1|TRBD1
CASSGQGRQETQYF
TGTGCCAGCAGTGGACAGGGCCGTCAAGAGACCCAGTACTTC
>13|TRBJ2-3|NA|TRBV20-1|NA
CSASRAAADTQYF
TGCAGTGCTAGCCGAGCAGCAGCAGATACGCAGTATTTT
>15|TRBJ2-5|few|TRBV4-1|NA
CASSQDPPEAGTQYF
TGCGCCAGCAGCCAAGATCCGCCGGAGGCAGGCACCCAGTACTTC
>13|TRBJ2-3|few|TRBV20-1|NA
CSASLVSTDTQYF
TGCAGTGCTAGTCTCGTGAGCACAGATACGCAGTATTTT
>15|TRBJ1-2|NA|TRBV29-1|TRBD1
CSITGGAGYNYGYTF
TGCAGCATAACAGGGGGCGCCGGGTATAACTATGGCTACACCTTC
>12|TRBJ2-1|few|TRBV12-3/TRBV12-4|NA
CASSLVINEQFF
TGTGCCAGCAGTTTAGTTATCAATGAGCAGTTCTTC
>14|TRBJ2-5|NA|TRBV27|NA
CASSFLGVEETQYF
TGTGCCAGCAGTTTTTTAGGAGTCGAAGAGACCCAGTACTTC
>11|TRBJ2-1|NA|TRBV12-3/TRBV12-4|NA
CASSSTGEQFF
TGTGCCAGCAGTTCTACAGGTGAGCAGTTCTTC
>14|TRBJ2-3|NA|TRBV5-1|NA
CASSPKAHTDTQYF
TGCGCCAGCTCCCCCAAGGCGCACACAGATACGCAGTATTTT
>12|TRBJ2-2|NA|TRBV6-4|NA
CVSSDRAGELFF
TGTGTCAGCAGTGATAGGGCCGGGGAGCTGTTTTTT
>18|TRBJ2-7|few|TRBV11-2|TRBD2
CASSASGTSGTFSYEQYF
TGTGCCAGCAGCGCTAGCGGGACTAGCGGGACGTTCTCCTACGAGCAGTACTTC
>14|TRBJ1-5|NA|TRBV9|NA
CASSGGGGYQPQHF
TGTGCCAGCAGCGGAGGAGGGGGTTATCAGCCCCAGCATTTT
>13|TRBJ1-2|NA|TRBV5-1|NA
CASSLAGQYGYTF
TGCGCCAGCAGCTTGGCCGGGCAGTATGGCTACACCTTC
>18|TRBJ2-5|NA|TRBV10-3|TRBD2
CAISESSKAGGLQETQYF
TGTGCCATCAGCGAGTCGAGTAAAGCGGGGGGACTACAAGAGACCCAGTACTTC
>18|TRBJ1-1|NA|TRBV5-1|NA
CASSLAAGSSALNTEAFF
TGCGCCAGCAGCTTGGCGGCAGGCTCCTCCGCGTTGAACACTGAAGCTTTCTTT
>15|TRBJ2-3|few|TRBV4-1|NA
CASSQDRSGADTQYF
TGCGCCAGCAGCCAAGATAGGTCGGGGGCAGATACGCAGTATTTT
>15|TRBJ2-3|many|TRBV5-6|NA
CASSLEGLHPDTQYF
TGTGCCAGCAGCTTGGAGGGCCTTCATCCCGATACGCAGTATTTT
>17|TRBJ2-6|NA|TRBV25-1|NA
CASSEPFGGPGANVLTF
TGTGCCAGCAGTGAACCGTTCGGGGGGCCTGGGGCCAACGTCCTGACTTTC
>14|TRBJ1-2|few|TRBV10-2|NA
CASSEPGLNYGYTF
TGCGCCAGCAGTGAACCAGGGTTGAACTATGGCTACACCTTC
>12|TRBJ2-1|NA|TRBV6-5|TRBD1
CAVRSDRGEQFF
TGTGCCGTGAGAAGCGACAGGGGTGAGCAGTTCTTC
>14|TRBJ2-4|once|TRBV12-3/TRBV12-4|NA
CASSFRTGRGEQYF
TGTGCCAGCAGTTTCCGAACAGGTCGAGGAGAGCAGTACTTC
>15|TRBJ1-4|NA|TRBV7-8|TRBD1
CASSNPGQTNEKLFF
TGTGCCAGCAGCAACCCGGGACAGACGAACGAAAAACTGTTTTTT
>14|TRBJ2-7|NA|TRBV10-3|TRBD1
CAISGTGDGYEQYF
TGTGCCATCAGTGGAACAGGGGATGGTTACGAGCAGTACTTC
>12|TRBJ2-1|NA|TRBV20-1|NA
CSARTSRNEQFF
TGCAGTGCTCGGACTTCGAGGAATGAGCAGTTCTTC
>13|TRBJ2-5|few|TRBV29-1|TRBD2
CSVQRGYQETQYF
TGCAGCGTTCAGCGGGGCTACCAAGAGACCCAGTACTTC